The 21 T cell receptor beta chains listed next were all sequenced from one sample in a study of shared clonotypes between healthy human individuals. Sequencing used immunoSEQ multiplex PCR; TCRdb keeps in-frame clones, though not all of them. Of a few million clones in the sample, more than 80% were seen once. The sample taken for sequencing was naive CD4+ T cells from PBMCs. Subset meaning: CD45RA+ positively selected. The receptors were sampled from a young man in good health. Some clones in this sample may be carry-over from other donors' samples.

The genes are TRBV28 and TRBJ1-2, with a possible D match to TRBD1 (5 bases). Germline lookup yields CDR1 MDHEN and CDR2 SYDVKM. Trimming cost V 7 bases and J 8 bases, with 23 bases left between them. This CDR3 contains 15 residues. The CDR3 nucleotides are TGTGCCAGCACCTTCTCGGGGCAGGGAGTTCGGGGCTACACCTTC. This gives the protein CASTFSGQGVRGYTF.

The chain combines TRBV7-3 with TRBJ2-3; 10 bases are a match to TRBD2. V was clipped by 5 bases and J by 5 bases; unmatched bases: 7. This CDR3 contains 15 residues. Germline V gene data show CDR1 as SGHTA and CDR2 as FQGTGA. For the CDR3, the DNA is TGTGCCAGCAGCCTAAGCGGGAGGGCCATAGATACGCAGTATTTT. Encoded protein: CASSLSGRAIDTQYF.

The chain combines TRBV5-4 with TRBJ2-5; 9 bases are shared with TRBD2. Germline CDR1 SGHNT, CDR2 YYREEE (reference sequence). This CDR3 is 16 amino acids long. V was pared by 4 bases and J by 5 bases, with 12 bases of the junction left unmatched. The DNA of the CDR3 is TGTGCCAGCAGCCGGCGGCTAGCGGGAATTCCCGAGACCCAGTACTTC. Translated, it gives CASSRRLAGIPETQYF.

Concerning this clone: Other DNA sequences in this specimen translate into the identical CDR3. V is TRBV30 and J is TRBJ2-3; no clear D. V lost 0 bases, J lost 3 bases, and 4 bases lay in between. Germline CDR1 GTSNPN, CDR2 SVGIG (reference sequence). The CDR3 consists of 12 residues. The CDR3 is CAWSVVTDTQYF. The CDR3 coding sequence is TGTGCCTGGAGTGTAGTGACAGATACGCAGTATTTT.

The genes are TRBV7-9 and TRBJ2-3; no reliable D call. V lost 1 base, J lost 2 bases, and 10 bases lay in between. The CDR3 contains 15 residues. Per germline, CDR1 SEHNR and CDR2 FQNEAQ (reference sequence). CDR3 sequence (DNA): TGTGCCAGCAGCTTAGAGGGCCTATCCACAGATACGCAGTATTTT. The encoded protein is CASSLEGLSTDTQYF.

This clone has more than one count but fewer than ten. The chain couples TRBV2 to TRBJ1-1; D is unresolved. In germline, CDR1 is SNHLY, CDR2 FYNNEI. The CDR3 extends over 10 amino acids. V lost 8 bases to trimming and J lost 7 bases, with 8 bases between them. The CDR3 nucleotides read TGTGCCAGCGCTCGCCTTGAAGCTTTCTTT. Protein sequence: CASARLEAFF.

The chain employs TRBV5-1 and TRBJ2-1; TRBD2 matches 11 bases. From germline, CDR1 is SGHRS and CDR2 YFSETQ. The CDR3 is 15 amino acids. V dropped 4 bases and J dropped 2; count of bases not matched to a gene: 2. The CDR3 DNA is TGCGCCAGCAGCGGGGGACTAGCGGCCTACAATGAGCAGTTCTTC. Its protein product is CASSGGLAAYNEQFF.

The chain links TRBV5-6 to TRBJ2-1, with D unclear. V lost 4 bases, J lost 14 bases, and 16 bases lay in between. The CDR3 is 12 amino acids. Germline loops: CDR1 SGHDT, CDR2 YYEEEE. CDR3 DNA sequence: TGTGCCAGCAGCCCCTTGTCTCAGAGCGAGTTCTTC. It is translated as CASSPLSQSEFF.

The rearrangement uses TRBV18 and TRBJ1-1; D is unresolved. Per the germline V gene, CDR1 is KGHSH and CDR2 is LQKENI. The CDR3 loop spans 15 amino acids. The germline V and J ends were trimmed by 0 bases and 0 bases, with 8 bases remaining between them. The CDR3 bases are TGTGCCAGCTCACCACCGATAGCTATGAACACTGAAGCTTTCTTT. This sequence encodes CASSPPIAMNTEAFF. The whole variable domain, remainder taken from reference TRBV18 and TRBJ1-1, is NAGVMQNPRHLVRRRGQEARLRCSPMKGHSHVYWYRQLPEEGLKFMVYLQKENIIDESGMPKERFSAEFPKEGPSILRIQQVVRGDSAAYFCASSPPIAMNTEAFFGQGTRLTVV.

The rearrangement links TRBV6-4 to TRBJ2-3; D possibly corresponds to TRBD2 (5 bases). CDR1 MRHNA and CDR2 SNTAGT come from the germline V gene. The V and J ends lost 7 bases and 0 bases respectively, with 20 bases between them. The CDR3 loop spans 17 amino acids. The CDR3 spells CASIPPASFHSTDTQYF. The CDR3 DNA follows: TGTGCCAGCATTCCCCCGGCTAGCTTCCACAGCACAGATACGCAGTATTTT.

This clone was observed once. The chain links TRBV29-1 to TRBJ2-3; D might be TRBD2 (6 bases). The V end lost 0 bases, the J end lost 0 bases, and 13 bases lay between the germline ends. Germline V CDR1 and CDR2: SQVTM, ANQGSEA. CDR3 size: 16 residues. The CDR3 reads CSVEDRIGTSTDTQYF. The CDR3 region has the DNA TGCAGCGTTGAAGATCGAATAGGGACTAGCACAGATACGCAGTATTTT.

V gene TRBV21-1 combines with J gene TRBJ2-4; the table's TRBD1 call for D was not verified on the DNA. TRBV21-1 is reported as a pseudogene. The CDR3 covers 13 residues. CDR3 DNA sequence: TGTGCCAGCAGCGGCCGCCTACAGGACATTCAGTACTTC. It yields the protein CASSGRLQDIQYF.

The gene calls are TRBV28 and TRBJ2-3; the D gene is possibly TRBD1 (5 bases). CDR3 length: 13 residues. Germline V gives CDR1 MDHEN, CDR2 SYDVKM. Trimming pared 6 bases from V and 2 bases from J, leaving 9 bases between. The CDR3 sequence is CASRDTTTDTQYF. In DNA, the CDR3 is TGTGCCAGCAGGGACACTACCACAGATACGCAGTATTTT. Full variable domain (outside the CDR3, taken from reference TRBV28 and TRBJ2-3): DVKVTQSSRYLVKRTGEKVFLECVQDMDHENMFWYRQDPGLGLRLIYFSYDVKMKEKGDIPEGYSVSREKKERFSLILESASTNQTSMYLCASRDTTTDTQYFGPGTRLTVL.

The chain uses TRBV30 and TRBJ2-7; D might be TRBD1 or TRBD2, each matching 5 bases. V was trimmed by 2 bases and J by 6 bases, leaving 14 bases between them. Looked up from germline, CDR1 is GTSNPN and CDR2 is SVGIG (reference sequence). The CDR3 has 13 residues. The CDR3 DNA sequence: TGTGCCTGGAGTCGGGGACCCCCTTTCGAGCAGTACTTC. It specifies CAWSRGPPFEQYF.

DNA for the CDR3: TGTGCCAGCAGTTTGACCGCAGCGGGAGGGCCCCACGAGCAGTACTTC. This gives the protein CASSLTAAGGPHEQYF. The chain joins TRBV28 to TRBJ2-7; TRBD2 matches at 10 bases. The CDR3 loop spans 16 amino acids. V trimming: 3 bases; J trimming: 5 bases; junction bases outside the gene matches: 10. In germline, CDR1 is MDHEN, CDR2 SYDVKM.

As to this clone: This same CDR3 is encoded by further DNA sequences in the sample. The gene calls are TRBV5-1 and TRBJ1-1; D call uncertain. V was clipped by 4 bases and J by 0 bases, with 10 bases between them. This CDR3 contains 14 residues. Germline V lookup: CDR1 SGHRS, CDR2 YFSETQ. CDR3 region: CASSVDGLNTEAFF. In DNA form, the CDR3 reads TGCGCCAGCAGCGTGGACGGTCTGAACACTGAAGCTTTCTTT.

CDR3 DNA: TGTGCCAGCAGCCCCCGGGACAGGGGGCTCGAGCAGTACTTC. This translates into CASSPRDRGLEQYF. The chain recombines TRBV4-2 with TRBJ2-7; 12 bases map to TRBD1. J was trimmed by 6 bases and V by 4 bases; bases with no gene match: 4. The CDR3 is 14 amino acids. In germline, CDR1 is LGHNA, CDR2 YNFKEQ.

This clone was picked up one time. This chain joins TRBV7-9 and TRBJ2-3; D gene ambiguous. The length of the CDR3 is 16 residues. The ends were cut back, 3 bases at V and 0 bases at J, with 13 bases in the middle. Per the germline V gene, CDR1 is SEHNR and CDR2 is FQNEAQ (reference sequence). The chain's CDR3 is CASSFLIGASTDTQYF. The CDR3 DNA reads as TGTGCCAGCAGCTTCCTAATAGGAGCAAGCACAGATACGCAGTATTTT.

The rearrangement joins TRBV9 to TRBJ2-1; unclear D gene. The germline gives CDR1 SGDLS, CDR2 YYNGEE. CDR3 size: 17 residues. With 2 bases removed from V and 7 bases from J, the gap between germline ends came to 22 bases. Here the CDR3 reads CASSVGLGSQNLNEQFF. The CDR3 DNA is TGTGCCAGCAGCGTTGGTTTAGGGTCACAGAATTTGAATGAGCAGTTCTTC.

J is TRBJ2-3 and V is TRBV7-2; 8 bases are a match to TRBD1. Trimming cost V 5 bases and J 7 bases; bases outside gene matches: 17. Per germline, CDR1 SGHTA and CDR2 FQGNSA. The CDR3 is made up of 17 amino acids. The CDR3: CASSKTFGQGRQNTQYF. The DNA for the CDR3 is TGTGCCAGCAGCAAAACCTTTGGACAGGGCCGACAGAATACGCAGTATTTT.

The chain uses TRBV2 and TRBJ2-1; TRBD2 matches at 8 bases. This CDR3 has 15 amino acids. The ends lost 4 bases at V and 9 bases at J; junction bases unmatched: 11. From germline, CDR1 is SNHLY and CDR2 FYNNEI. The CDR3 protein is CASSGSQAGAGEQFF. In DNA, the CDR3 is TGTGCCAGCAGTGGTTCACAAGCGGGAGCTGGTGAGCAGTTCTTC.